The present T cell receptor beta chain was sequenced within a study of T cell changes during pregnancy in multiple sclerosis (dated by TCRdb to the late 2010s). About the study as a whole: The study examined how the T cell repertoire changed over the course of pregnancy in women with multiple sclerosis.

About this clone: Its binding antigen is unknown. Within one base of it there is no much larger clone, and no base qualities were kept.

Based on the germline V gene (reference sequence), the CDR1 and CDR2 sequences are LNHDA and SQIVND. The CDR3 sequence holds 13 residues, the cysteine and phenylalanine included. Only the CDR3 portion is preserved as DNA: 39 bases, with reading frame beginning at the first base. The trim is 6 bases for V and 5 bases for J, with a gap of 13 bases between the germline ends. Libraries were made using the immunoSEQ multiplex PCR assay. TCRdb retrieved this table from immuneACCESS and kept in-frame rearrangements only. Not all clones are present; in checked studies, unresolved V genes account for under half, and no reason is known for the remainder. The sample table records about 36,000 clones; around nine tenths of these occur just once. The ten largest clones add up to approximately 11% of the sample.

The receptor was derived from a female donor with multiple sclerosis, enrolled in a pregnancy study. The rearrangement combines TRBV19 with TRBJ1-1, with TRBD1 as a weak D call on 6 bases. Sequencing was performed on CD8+ T cells from peripheral blood mononuclear cells, taken in the third trimester of pregnancy. The CDR3 region: CASSWWGQTEAFF. The DNA sequence follows: TGTGCCAGTAGCTGGTGGGGGCAAACTGAAGCTTTCTTT.